This T cell receptor beta chain is drawn from a study of OX40 agonist ivuxolimab in advanced cancers. In the study overall: All patients had ivuxolimab intravenously every 2 weeks at 0.01 to 10 mg/kg. The mean age was approximately 60 years, ranging from about 20 to 90, with around four fifths of participants male. Three individuals attained partial responses, comprising one hepatocellular carcinoma case and two cutaneous melanoma cases. Broader study findings: Normalized expansion of T-cell clones was also low for some nonresponders.

V shed 0 bases and J shed 4 bases, with 9 bases lying between them. CDR3 length: 14 residues. The germline V gene has CDR1 SGDLS and CDR2 YYNGEE. Comments on this clone: Its cognate antigen is unknown.

Assay: immunoSEQ multiplex PCR; the TCRdb copy retains only in-frame clones and omits some. The sample records 75,000 to 90,000 clones, about 90% being singletons. J is TRBJ2-3 and V is TRBV9, with D possibly matching TRBD2 (6 bases). Specimen: CD4+ or CD8+ T cells sorted from blood, collected in a trial of the OX40 agonist ivuxolimab. The sequence was collected from an adult with an advanced solid tumor such as melanoma, head and neck, liver or kidney cancer. Here the CDR3 DNA reads TGTGCCAGCAGCGTAGGGTGGGGGGCAGATACGCAGTATTTT. Protein product: CASSVGWGADTQYF.